The 31 T cell receptor beta chains listed next were all sequenced from one sample in a study of chemoradiotherapy in HPV16-positive cancers. The repertoire was sequenced with immunoSEQ multiplex PCR; TCRdb's copy has only in-frame clones and lacks some. This sample has 8,000 to 9,000 clones; 85% to 90% occur once, and the top ten carry around 4%. This specimen consisted of blood, obtained from a patient who underwent chemoradiotherapy. The receptors here all came from a human donor with HPV-associated anogenital cancer.

The V call is TRBV4-2, the J call TRBJ2-1; D is ambiguous. The V and J ends lost 7 bases and 2 bases respectively, with 18 bases between them. The length of the CDR3 is 16 residues. Germline V gene sequence: CDR1 LGHNA, CDR2 YNFKEQ. CDR3 sequence: CASTPWYRVPYNEQFF. The CDR3 coding sequence is TGTGCCAGCACCCCGTGGTACCGAGTACCCTACAATGAGCAGTTCTTC.

The rearrangement links TRBV10-3 to TRBJ1-1; D is perhaps TRBD1 (5 bases). Trimming removed 2 bases at V and 0 bases at J, with 10 bases between. Germline-derived CDR1 and CDR2 are ENHRY and SYGVKD. This CDR3 has 15 amino acids. The CDR3 loop is CAISETGAVNTEAFF. CDR3 nucleotide sequence: TGTGCCATCAGTGAGACTGGGGCGGTGAACACTGAAGCTTTCTTT.

V usage is TRBV6-7 and J usage is TRBJ2-2; D is perhaps TRBD1 or TRBD2 (5 bases each). TRBV6-7 is an ORF, and what it does is uncertain. The CDR3 spans 21 residues. Trimming left V 0 bases short and J 4 bases short, with 27 bases between. The CDR3 DNA reads TGTGCCAGCAGTTACTCGAACGATCCCCACGGGGCAGGGAGACGCACCGGGGAGCTGTTTTTT. Its translation: CASSYSNDPHGAGRRTGELFF.

V usage is TRBV6-1 and J usage is TRBJ1-2; D gene ambiguous. From germline, CDR1 is MNHNS and CDR2 SASEGT. There are 11 residues in the CDR3. V lost 0 bases to trimming and J lost 8 bases, with 4 bases between them. In DNA, the CDR3 is TGTGCCAGCAGTGAAGCTGGAGGCTACACCTTC. It encodes CASSEAGGYTF.

The rearrangement joins TRBV25-1 to TRBJ1-4, with 10 bases lining up with TRBD1. This CDR3 has 16 residues. Losses at the gene ends were 4 bases for V and 3 bases for J; bases not matched to a gene: 5. Germline V gene lookup returns CDR1 MGHDK and CDR2 SYGVNS. The chain's CDR3 is CASSVQTGGPNEKLFF. The CDR3 bases are TGTGCCAGCAGTGTCCAGACAGGGGGCCCTAATGAAAAACTGTTTTTT.

The gene calls are TRBV27 and TRBJ1-1; D gene uncertain. This CDR3 region has 15 residues. Between the trimmed V and J ends, which lost 6 bases and 0 bases, there was a span of 14 bases. The germline V gene encodes CDR1 MNHEY and CDR2 SMNVEV (reference sequence). CDR3 nucleotides: TGTGCCAGCAGACTCGGGCAGCGAATGAACACTGAAGCTTTCTTT. It translates to CASRLGQRMNTEAFF.

The V call is TRBV5-4, the J call TRBJ2-1; no definite D call. This CDR3 has 13 residues. Trimming removed 0 bases from V and 7 bases from J, with 8 bases in between. The germline V gene has CDR1 SGHNT and CDR2 YYREEE (reference sequence). CDR3 in DNA: TGTGCCAGCAGCTTGGATCCGATGAATGAGCAGTTCTTC. It yields the protein CASSLDPMNEQFF.

The chain uses TRBV28 and TRBJ2-1; TRBD2 agrees at 9 bases. V lost 3 bases to trimming and J lost 5 bases; unmatched junction nucleotides: 5. Germline CDR1 MDHEN, CDR2 SYDVKM. The CDR3 is 15 residues long. The CDR3 nucleotides are TGTGCCAGCAGTTTCCTAGCGGGGAATCACAATGAGCAGTTCTTC. Protein sequence: CASSFLAGNHNEQFF. Drawing the rest from reference TRBV28 and TRBJ2-1, the complete variable domain is DVKVTQSSRYLVKRTGEKVFLECVQDMDHENMFWYRQDPGLGLRLIYFSYDVKMKEKGDIPEGYSVSREKKERFSLILESASTNQTSMYLCASSFLAGNHNEQFFGPGTRLTVL.

The chain recombines TRBV28 with TRBJ2-1; 7 bases line up with TRBD2. Losses at the gene ends were 3 bases for V and 5 bases for J; bases not matched to a gene: 4. From germline, CDR1 is MDHEN and CDR2 SYDVKM. The CDR3 loop spans 14 amino acids. In DNA form, the CDR3 reads TGTGCCAGCAGTTTTCTAGCGGAAAACAATGAGCAGTTCTTC. It is translated as CASSFLAENNEQFF.

This sequence joins TRBV18 and TRBJ1-1; tentative D call: TRBD1 (5 bases). The CDR3 spans 16 residues. Germline CDR1 and CDR2: KGHSH and LQKENI. Trimming removed 2 bases from V and 4 bases from J, with 17 bases in between. CDR3 residues: CASSPIGRAGSTEAFF. The CDR3 region has the DNA TGTGCCAGCTCACCAATTGGCAGGGCGGGGAGCACTGAAGCTTTCTTT.

The J gene is TRBJ1-1, the V gene TRBV7-8, with 7 bases identical to TRBD1. Germline CDR1 reads SGHVS; CDR2 reads FQNEAQ. The CDR3 runs to 13 residues. Unmatched junction bases numbered 1, after V lost 3 bases and J lost 3 bases. The CDR3 loop is CASSFDRDTEAFF. CDR3 nucleotides: TGTGCCAGCAGCTTCGACAGGGACACTGAAGCTTTCTTT.

In this sample, this clone turned up once. The rearrangement uses TRBV9 and TRBJ2-5; D may be TRBD2 (7 bases). V was clipped by 7 bases and J by 3 bases, with 19 bases between them. Germline CDR1 and CDR2: SGDLS and YYNGEE. The CDR3 runs to 15 residues. This CDR3 is CASGGEGGRKETQYF. In DNA, the CDR3 is TGTGCCAGCGGGGGAGAGGGGGGGCGTAAAGAGACCCAGTACTTC.

The table lists this clone with a count of one. The gene calls are TRBV10-1 and TRBJ2-3; maybe TRBD2 (6 bases). The CDR3 runs to 14 residues. Germline assignment: CDR1 WNHNN and CDR2 SYGVQD (reference sequence). DNA for the CDR3: TGCGTCAGAGCGGCCCTCGGAGGGACAGATACGCAGTATTTT. Amino acids: CVRAALGGTDTQYF.

The chain couples TRBV11-2 to TRBJ1-1; D unresolved. V lost 2 bases to trimming and J lost 7 bases, with 5 bases between them. The CDR3 runs to 11 residues. Germline V gene lookup returns CDR1 SGHAT and CDR2 FQNNGV. In DNA, the CDR3 is TGTGCCAGCAGCTTATACGGTGAAGCTTTCTTT. Protein sequence: CASSLYGEAFF.

The chain is built from TRBV11-2 and TRBJ1-2; no clear D. This CDR3 has 17 amino acids. The germline V gene encodes CDR1 SGHAT and CDR2 FQNNGV. V dropped 4 bases and J dropped 7 bases, with 25 bases sitting between them. CDR3 region: CASSSPGIPPIEGGYTF. The CDR3 nucleotides are TGTGCCAGCAGCTCACCCGGGATACCACCTATAGAGGGTGGCTACACCTTC.

In its sample, this clone was seen once. The rearrangement links TRBV7-8 to TRBJ2-1; tentatively, D is TRBD1 or TRBD2 (5 bases each). CDR3 length equals 13 residues. V was shortened by 8 bases and J by 15 bases, with 23 bases between the two germline ends. Germline CDR1 reads SGHVS; CDR2 reads FQNEAQ. The DNA of the CDR3 is TGTGCCAGCCCCCACGACGTGGGACGAGCTTGGTTCTTC. It encodes CASPHDVGRAWFF.

The chain is built from TRBV5-4 and TRBJ2-5; unclear D gene. Between the trimmed V and J ends, which lost 1 base and 0 bases, there was a span of 7 bases. CDR1 is SGHNT and CDR2 is YYREEE in the germline V gene (reference sequence). The CDR3 is 14 residues long. DNA for the CDR3: TGTGCCAGCAGCTTGCAAGCGAACCAAGAGACCCAGTACTTC. Protein sequence: CASSLQANQETQYF. The full variable domain, in which reference TRBV5-4 and TRBJ2-5 provide the parts outside the CDR3, is ETGVTQSPTHLIKTRGQQVTLRCSSQSGHNTVSWYQQALGQGPQFIFQYYREEENGRGNFPPRFSGLQFPNYSSELNVNALELDDSALYLCASSLQANQETQYFGPGTRLLVL.

V usage is TRBV5-4 and J usage is TRBJ1-1; TRBD1 matches at 12 bases. Germline V gives CDR1 SGHNT, CDR2 YYREEE (reference sequence). This CDR3 has 16 amino acids. The V and J ends lost 4 bases and 7 bases, in that order; junction bases with no gene match: 11. CDR3 loop: CASSTPYGTGGVEAFF. The CDR3 nucleotides are TGTGCCAGCAGCACTCCGTACGGGACAGGGGGCGTTGAAGCTTTCTTT.

This rearrangement joins TRBV19 to TRBJ1-5; 9 bases are a match to TRBD1. This CDR3 spans 17 amino acids. CDR1 and CDR2 (germline): LNHDA, SQIVND (reference sequence). V lost 6 bases and J lost 1; bases outside the gene matches: 10. CDR3 protein: CASRRDRDRISNQPQHF. The CDR3 DNA is TGTGCCAGTAGACGGGACAGGGATAGGATAAGCAATCAGCCCCAGCATTTT.

V usage is TRBV6-5 and J usage is TRBJ1-2; 7 positions agree with TRBD1. The CDR3 has 14 amino acids. Germline V CDR1 and CDR2: MNHEY, SVGAGI. After removal of 3 bases from V and 4 bases from J, the junction contained 5 bases not matched to a gene. CDR3 in amino acids: CASSYDRAPYGYTF. The CDR3 nucleotides read TGTGCCAGCAGTTATGACAGGGCCCCCTATGGCTACACCTTC.

This chain joins TRBV19 and TRBJ1-4; a possible D gene is TRBD1 (6 bases). Germline CDR1 and CDR2: LNHDA and SQIVND (reference sequence). Trimming pared 5 bases from V and 3 bases from J, leaving 16 bases between. The CDR3 length is 16 residues. The CDR3 sequence: CASSVQQGRANEKLFF. The CDR3, as DNA: TGTGCCAGTAGTGTGCAACAGGGAAGGGCTAATGAAAAACTGTTTTTT.

The chain recombines TRBV28 with TRBJ1-2; D gene ambiguous. The CDR3 spans 15 residues. CDR1 is MDHEN, CDR2 SYDVKM, per germline. The ends were cut back, 7 bases at V and 1 base at J, with 16 bases in the middle. CDR3 coding DNA: TGTGCCAGCACCCCGTCGAGCAGGAATAACTATGGCTACACCTTC. Protein product: CASTPSSRNNYGYTF.

The chain links TRBV2 to TRBJ2-5, with 8 bases fitting TRBD1. Losses at the gene ends were 7 bases for V and 5 bases for J; bases not matched to a gene: 18. The CDR3 is 17 residues long. Germline CDR1 is SNHLY and CDR2 is FYNNEI. The CDR3 DNA follows: TGTGCCAGCATAGACGGCCCCAGGGGGCCGAAAGGGGAGACCCAGTACTTC. This sequence encodes CASIDGPRGPKGETQYF.

This chain uses TRBV11-3 with TRBJ2-1; a weak D match, TRBD2 (5 bases). Trimming took 1 base from V and 3 from J, leaving 7 bases between them. The germline CDR1 and CDR2 sequences are SGHNT and YENEEA. The CDR3 length is 14 residues. The DNA of the CDR3 is TGTGCCAGCAGCTTAGCCGGGATCTACAATGAGCAGTTCTTC. It is translated as CASSLAGIYNEQFF.

The gene calls are TRBV19 and TRBJ2-5; D unresolved. There are 17 residues in the CDR3. Germline V gives CDR1 LNHDA, CDR2 SQIVND (reference sequence). Trimming cost V 0 bases and J 2 bases, with 16 bases left between them. CDR3 DNA sequence: TGTGCCAGTAGTATAGATTATTCGGCAGGTGAGCAAGAGACCCAGTACTTC. This gives the protein CASSIDYSAGEQETQYF.

The sample holds one count of this clone. This chain connects TRBV6-4 to TRBJ2-3, with 8 bases lining up with TRBD2. V dropped 0 bases and J dropped 3; count of bases not matched to a gene: 2. Germline V CDR1 and CDR2: MRHNA, SNTAGT. The length of the CDR3 is 15 residues. CDR3 sequence: CASSDSSGETDTQYF. CDR3 sequence (DNA): TGTGCCAGCAGTGACTCTAGCGGGGAGACAGATACGCAGTATTTT.

CDR3 region: CASSPPQDVNGYTF. The CDR3 DNA reads TGTGCCAGCTCACCACCGCAGGACGTAAACGGCTACACCTTC. The chain has TRBV18 and TRBJ1-2; no definite D call. Germline CDR1 and CDR2: KGHSH and LQKENI. The CDR3 extends over 14 amino acids. Trimming stripped 0 bases from V and 8 bases from J, with 13 bases between.

V and J are TRBV5-1 and TRBJ1-6; TRBD1 is a possible D gene (5 bases). With 0 bases removed from V and 7 bases from J, the gap between germline ends came to 8 bases. CDR3 size: 14 residues. The V gene's germline CDR1 is SGHRS and CDR2 YFSETQ. CDR3 sequence (DNA): TGCGCCAGCAGCTTGGGGGACGGGAATTCACCCCTCCACTTT. It specifies CASSLGDGNSPLHF.

This chain uses TRBV6-6 with TRBJ2-1; 10 bases are a match to TRBD1. The CDR3 runs 16 residues. The J segment lost 1 base and the V segment lost 8 bases, leaving 8 bases of the junction unmatched. Germline lookup yields CDR1 MNHNY and CDR2 SVGAGI (reference sequence). For the CDR3, the DNA is TGTGCCAGCTCCATTGGACAGGGGGTTTCCTACAATGAGCAGTTCTTC. Encoded protein: CASSIGQGVSYNEQFF.

The count of this clone is one. The rearrangement joins TRBV30 to TRBJ1-6, with a weak D call TRBD1 (5 bases). V lost 5 bases to trimming and J lost 0 bases, with 20 bases between them. The CDR3 loop spans 18 amino acids. CDR1 and CDR2 (germline): GTSNPN, SVGIG (reference sequence). In nucleotides, the CDR3 is TGTGCCTGGGGGAGACAGCGCACTATGGGCTCCTATAATTCACCCCTCCACTTT. This gives the protein CAWGRQRTMGSYNSPLHF.

V usage is TRBV7-3 and J usage is TRBJ1-2, with 8 positions matching TRBD1. CDR1 and CDR2 from the germline V gene are SGHTA and FQGTGA. Unmatched junction bases numbered 4, after V lost 5 bases and J lost 8 bases. The CDR3 extends over 12 amino acids. CDR3 DNA sequence: TGTGCCAGCAGCATGACAGGGGACGGCTACACCTTC. Translating it yields CASSMTGDGYTF.